This TCR beta chain came from a study of vaccination and CD4 T cells after COVID-19. With regard to this clonotype: Antigen unknown.

The assay that was used to sequence DNA from cultured CD4+ T cells was the Oncomine TCR Beta short-read assay. TCRdb independently ran MiXCR on the PCR reads; one entry per CDR3 protein. The sample has about 17,000 distinct CDR3 sequences, approximately 55% seen once. Treatment in this sample: roughly 11-day PBMC culture with coronavirus spike peptide pools or control peptides (ViraFEST assay). Germline CDR1 and CDR2: SGHVS and FQNEAQ. The CDR3 spans 15 residues. V was shortened by 5 bases and J by 2 bases, with 14 bases between the two germline ends. Whole-study findings and limits: In convalescent patients, 304 of 307 vaccine-specific clones were mono-reactive for SARS-CoV-2 spike.

The sample comprised CD4+ T cells from blood, cultured in vitro. The chain carries TRBV7-8 and TRBJ2-3; D might be TRBD2 (6 bases). The TCR comes from a human donor who had recovered from COVID-19. CDR3 coding DNA: TGTGCCAGCAGCCCACGAACTAGCTCCACAGATACGCAGTATTTT. Protein sequence: CASSPRTSSTDTQYF.